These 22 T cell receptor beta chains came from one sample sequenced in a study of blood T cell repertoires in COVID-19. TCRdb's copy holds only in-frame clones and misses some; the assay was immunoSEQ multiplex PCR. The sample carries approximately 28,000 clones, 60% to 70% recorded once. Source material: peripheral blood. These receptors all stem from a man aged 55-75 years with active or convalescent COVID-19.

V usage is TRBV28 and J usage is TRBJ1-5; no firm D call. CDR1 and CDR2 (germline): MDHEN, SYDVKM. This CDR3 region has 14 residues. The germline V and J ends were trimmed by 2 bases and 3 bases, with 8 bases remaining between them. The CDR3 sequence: CASSLPADNQPQHF. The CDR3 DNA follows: TGTGCCAGCAGTTTACCCGCGGACAATCAGCCCCAGCATTTT.

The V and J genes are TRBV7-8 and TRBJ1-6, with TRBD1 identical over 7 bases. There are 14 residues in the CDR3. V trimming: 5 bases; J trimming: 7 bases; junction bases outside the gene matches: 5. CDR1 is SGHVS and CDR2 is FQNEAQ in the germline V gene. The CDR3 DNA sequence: TGTGCCAGCAGCCCCGGGACAGAAAATTCACCCCTCCACTTT. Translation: CASSPGTENSPLHF. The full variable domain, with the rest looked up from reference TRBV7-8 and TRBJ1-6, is GAGVSQSPRYKVAKRGQDVALRCDPISGHVSLFWYQQALGQGPEFLTYFQNEAQLDKSGLPSDRFFAERPEGSVSTLKIQRTQQEDSAVYLCASSPGTENSPLHFGNGTRLTVT.

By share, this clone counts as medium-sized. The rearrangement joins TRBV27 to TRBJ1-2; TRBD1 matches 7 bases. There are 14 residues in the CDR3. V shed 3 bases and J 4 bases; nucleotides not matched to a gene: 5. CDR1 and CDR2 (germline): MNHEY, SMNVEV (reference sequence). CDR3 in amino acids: CASSFRQGVYGYTF. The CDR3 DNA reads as TGTGCCAGCAGTTTCAGGCAGGGGGTCTATGGCTACACCTTC.

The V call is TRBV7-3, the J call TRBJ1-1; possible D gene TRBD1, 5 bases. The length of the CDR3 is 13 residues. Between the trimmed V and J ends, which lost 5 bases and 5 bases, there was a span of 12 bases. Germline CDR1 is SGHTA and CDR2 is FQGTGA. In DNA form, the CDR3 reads TGTGCCAGCAGCCCTATGGGGGGGACTGAAGCTTTCTTT. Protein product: CASSPMGGTEAFF.

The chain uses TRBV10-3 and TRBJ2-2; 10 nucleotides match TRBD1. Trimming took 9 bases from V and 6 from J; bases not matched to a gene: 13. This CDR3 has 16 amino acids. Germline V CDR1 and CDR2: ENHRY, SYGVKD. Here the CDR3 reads CAIRTSGTGDAGELFF. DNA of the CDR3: TGTGCCATTCGAACTTCCGGGACAGGGGACGCCGGGGAGCTGTTTTTT.

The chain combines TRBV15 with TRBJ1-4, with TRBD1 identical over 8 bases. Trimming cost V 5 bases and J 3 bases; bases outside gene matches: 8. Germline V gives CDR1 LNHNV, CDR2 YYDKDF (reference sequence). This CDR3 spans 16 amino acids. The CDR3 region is CATSQGAQTANEKLFF. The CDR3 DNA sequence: TGTGCCACCAGCCAGGGGGCGCAAACGGCTAATGAAAAACTGTTTTTT. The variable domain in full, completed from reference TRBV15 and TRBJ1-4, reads DAMVIQNPRYQVTQFGKPVTLSCSQTLNHNVMYWYQQKSSQAPKLLFHYYDKDFNNEADTPDNFQSRRPNTSFCFLDIRSPGLGDTAMYLCATSQGAQTANEKLFFGSGTQLSVL.

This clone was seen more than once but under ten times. This CDR3 reads CASSERQAYEQYF. Here the CDR3 DNA reads TGTGCCAGCAGTGAAAGGCAGGCCTACGAGCAGTACTTC. The rearrangement joins TRBV2 to TRBJ2-7; no firm D call. V lost 2 bases and J lost 2, with 7 bases in between. This CDR3 has 13 residues. Looked up from germline, CDR1 is SNHLY and CDR2 is FYNNEI.

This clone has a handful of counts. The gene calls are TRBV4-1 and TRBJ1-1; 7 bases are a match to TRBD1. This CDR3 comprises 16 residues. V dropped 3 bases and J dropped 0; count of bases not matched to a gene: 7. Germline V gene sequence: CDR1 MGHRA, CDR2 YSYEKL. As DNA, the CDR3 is TGCGCCAGCAGCCAGCCAGGGACAGCCATGAACACTGAAGCTTTCTTT. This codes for CASSQPGTAMNTEAFF.

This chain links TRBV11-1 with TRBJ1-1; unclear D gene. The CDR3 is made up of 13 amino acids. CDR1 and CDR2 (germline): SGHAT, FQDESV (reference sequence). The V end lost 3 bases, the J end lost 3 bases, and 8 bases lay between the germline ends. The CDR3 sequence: CASSFKPDTEAFF. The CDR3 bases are TGTGCCAGCAGCTTTAAACCGGACACTGAAGCTTTCTTT.

CDR3 in DNA: TGTGCCAGCAGTGAAGCGCTAGGGGGGGTTAGCAATCAGCCCCAGCATTTT. It translates to CASSEALGGVSNQPQHF. The chain joins TRBV6-1 to TRBJ1-5; possible D gene TRBD1, 6 bases. The CDR3 extends over 17 amino acids. CDR1 and CDR2 from the germline V gene are MNHNS and SASEGT. The V end lost 0 bases, the J end lost 0 bases, and 12 bases lay between the germline ends.

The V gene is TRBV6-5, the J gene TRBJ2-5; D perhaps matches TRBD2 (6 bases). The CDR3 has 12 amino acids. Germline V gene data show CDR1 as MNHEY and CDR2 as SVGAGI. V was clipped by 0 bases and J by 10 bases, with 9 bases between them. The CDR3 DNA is TGTGCCAGCAGTTACTCCCCGGGACTCCAGTACTTC. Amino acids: CASSYSPGLQYF.

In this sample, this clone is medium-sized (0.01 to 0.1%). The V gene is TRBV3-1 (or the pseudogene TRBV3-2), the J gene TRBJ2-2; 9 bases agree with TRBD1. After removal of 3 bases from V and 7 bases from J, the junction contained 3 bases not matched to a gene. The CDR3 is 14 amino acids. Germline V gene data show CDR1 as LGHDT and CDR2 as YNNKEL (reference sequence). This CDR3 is CASSQTGGVGELFF. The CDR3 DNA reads TGTGCCAGCAGCCAGACAGGGGGGGTCGGGGAGCTGTTTTTT.

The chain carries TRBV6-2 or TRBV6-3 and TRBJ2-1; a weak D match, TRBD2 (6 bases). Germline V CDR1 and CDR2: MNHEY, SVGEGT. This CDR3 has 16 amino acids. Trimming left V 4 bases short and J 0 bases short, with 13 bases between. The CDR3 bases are TGTGCCAGCAGTTCGGACGGGACTGTCTCCTACAATGAGCAGTTCTTC. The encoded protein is CASSSDGTVSYNEQFF.

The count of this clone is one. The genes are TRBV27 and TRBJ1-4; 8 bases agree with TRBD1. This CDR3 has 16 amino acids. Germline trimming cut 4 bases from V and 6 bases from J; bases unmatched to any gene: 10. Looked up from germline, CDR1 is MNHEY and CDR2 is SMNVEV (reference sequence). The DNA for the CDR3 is TGTGCCAGCAGTTATATCGCGCCAGGGGGCTATGAAAAACTGTTTTTT. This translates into CASSYIAPGGYEKLFF. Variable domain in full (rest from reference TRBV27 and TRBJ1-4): EAQVTQNPRYLITVTGKKLTVTCSQNMNHEYMSWYRQDPGLGLRQIYYSMNVEVTDKGDVPEGYKVSRKEKRNFPLILESPSPNQTSLYFCASSYIAPGGYEKLFFGSGTQLSVL.

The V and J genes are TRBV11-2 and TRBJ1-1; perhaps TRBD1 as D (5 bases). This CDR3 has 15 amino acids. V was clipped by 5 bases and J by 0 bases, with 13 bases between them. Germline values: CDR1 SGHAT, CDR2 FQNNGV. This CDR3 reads CASSTQAAMNTEAFF. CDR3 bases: TGTGCCAGCAGCACACAGGCGGCCATGAACACTGAAGCTTTCTTT.

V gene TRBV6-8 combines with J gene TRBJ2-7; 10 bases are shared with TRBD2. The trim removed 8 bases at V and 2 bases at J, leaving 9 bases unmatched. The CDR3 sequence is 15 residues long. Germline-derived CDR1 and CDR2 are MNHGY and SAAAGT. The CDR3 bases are TGTGCCAGCCCGATAGCGGGAGGCTCAACCTACGAGCAGTACTTC. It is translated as CASPIAGGSTYEQYF.

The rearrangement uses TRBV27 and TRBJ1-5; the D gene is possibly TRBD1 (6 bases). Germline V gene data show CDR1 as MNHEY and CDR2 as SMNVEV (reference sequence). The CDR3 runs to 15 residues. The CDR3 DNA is TGTGTGAACCCCCTTACAGGGAATAGCAATCAGCCCCAGCATTTT. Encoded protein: CVNPLTGNSNQPQHF.

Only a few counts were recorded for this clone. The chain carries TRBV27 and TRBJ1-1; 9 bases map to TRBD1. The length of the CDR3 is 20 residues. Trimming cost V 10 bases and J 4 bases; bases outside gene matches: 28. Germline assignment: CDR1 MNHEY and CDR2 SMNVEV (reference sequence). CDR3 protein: CATLQVWGQGLKGAITEAFF. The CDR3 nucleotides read TGTGCCACCCTCCAGGTATGGGGACAGGGCCTCAAAGGAGCGATCACTGAAGCTTTCTTT.

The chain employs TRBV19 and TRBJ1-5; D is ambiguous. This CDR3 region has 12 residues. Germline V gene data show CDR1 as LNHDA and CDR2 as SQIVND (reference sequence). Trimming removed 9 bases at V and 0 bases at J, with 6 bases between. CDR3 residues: CARHLSNQPQHF. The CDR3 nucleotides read TGTGCCAGACACCTTAGCAATCAGCCCCAGCATTTT. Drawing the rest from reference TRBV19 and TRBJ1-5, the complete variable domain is DGGITQSPKYLFRKEGQNVTLSCEQNLNHDAMYWYRQDPGQGLRLIYYSQIVNDFQKGDIAEGYSVSREKKESFPLTVTSAQKNPTAFYLCARHLSNQPQHFGDGTRLSIL.

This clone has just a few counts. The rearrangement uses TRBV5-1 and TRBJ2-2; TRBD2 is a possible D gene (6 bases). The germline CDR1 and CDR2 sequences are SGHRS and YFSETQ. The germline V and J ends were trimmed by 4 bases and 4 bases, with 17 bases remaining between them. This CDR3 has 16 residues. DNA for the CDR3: TGCGCCAGCAGCGGGGTGGCTCCCGGGGGCACCGGGGAGCTGTTTTTT. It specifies CASSGVAPGGTGELFF.

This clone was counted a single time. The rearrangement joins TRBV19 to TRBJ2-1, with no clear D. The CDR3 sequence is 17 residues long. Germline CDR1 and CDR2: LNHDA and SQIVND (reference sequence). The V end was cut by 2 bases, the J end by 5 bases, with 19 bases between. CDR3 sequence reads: CASSIFWPLLPHNEQFF. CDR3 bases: TGTGCCAGTAGTATATTTTGGCCCCTTCTCCCCCACAATGAGCAGTTCTTC.

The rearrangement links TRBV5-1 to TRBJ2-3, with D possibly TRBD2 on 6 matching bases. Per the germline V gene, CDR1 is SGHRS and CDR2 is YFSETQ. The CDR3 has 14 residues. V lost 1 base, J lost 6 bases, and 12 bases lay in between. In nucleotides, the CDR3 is TGCGCCAGCAGCTTGTCACGGGGGACTGATACGCAGTATTTT. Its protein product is CASSLSRGTDTQYF.